The 23 T cell receptor beta chains presented below share a single source sample, sequenced in a study of blood T cell repertoires in COVID-19. Repertoires were generated with immunoSEQ multiplex PCR, while TCRdb's copy carries only in-frame clones and drops some. Found here are approximately 260,000 clones, roughly 84% of them singletons; the top ten hold roughly 4.2%. What was sequenced was peripheral blood. The receptors here all came from a middle-aged woman with active or convalescent COVID-19.

The genes are TRBV5-6 and TRBJ1-4; a possible D gene is TRBD1 (5 bases). Germline lookup yields CDR1 SGHDT and CDR2 YYEEEE. The V and J ends lost 4 bases and 1 base respectively, with 8 bases between them. The CDR3 is 14 amino acids. CDR3 sequence: CASSGDLTNEKLFF. CDR3 nucleotide sequence: TGTGCCAGCAGCGGGGACTTAACTAATGAAAAACTGTTTTTT.

The rearrangement joins TRBV7-2 to TRBJ2-3, with 8 positions matching TRBD2. The CDR3 is 14 residues long. V lost 4 bases and J lost 6; bases outside the gene matches: 6. Germline CDR1 is SGHTA and CDR2 is FQGNSA. The CDR3 protein is CASSSTSGLDTQYF. The CDR3 bases are TGTGCCAGCAGCTCTACTAGCGGCCTCGATACGCAGTATTTT.

The gene calls are TRBV9 and TRBJ2-2; 8 positions agree with TRBD2. The CDR3 totals 18 residues. Trimming cost V 1 base and J 3 bases; bases outside gene matches: 11. CDR1 SGDLS and CDR2 YYNGEE come from the germline V gene. CDR3 bases: TGTGCCAGCAGCGTATCCTCGCGGGGGGCGCGAGACACCGGGGAGCTGTTTTTT. Translating gives CASSVSSRGARDTGELFF.

J is TRBJ1-2 and V is TRBV13; the match to TRBD1 covers 8 bases. Germline lookup yields CDR1 PRHDT and CDR2 FYEKMQ (reference sequence). J gave up 8 bases and V 6 bases, and 20 bases lay outside the gene matches. The CDR3 runs 17 residues. The CDR3 region is CASSAKDRVIGLGGYTF. In DNA, the CDR3 is TGTGCCAGCAGTGCCAAGGACAGGGTTATCGGTTTGGGGGGCTACACCTTC.

The chain couples TRBV5-4 to TRBJ2-2; D not certain. V was cut by 0 bases and J by 3 bases, with 3 bases left in between. This CDR3 is 13 amino acids long. Germline CDR1 and CDR2: SGHNT and YYREEE (reference sequence). DNA for the CDR3: TGTGCCAGCAGCTTGGCCGACACCGGGGAGCTGTTTTTT. Its translation is CASSLADTGELFF.

The chain recombines TRBV7-3 with TRBJ2-7; D is perhaps TRBD1 (7 bases). Germline CDR1 is SGHTA and CDR2 is FQGTGA. This CDR3 region has 13 residues. Deletions cut 3 bases from V and 6 bases from J, with 12 bases between. CDR3 region: CASSFQGGAEQYF. The CDR3 DNA reads TGTGCCAGCAGCTTCCAGGGGGGCGCCGAGCAGTACTTC.

A word on this clone: The junction differs from germline at one of its ends, possibly a read error. This sequence joins TRBV6-6 and TRBJ2-1, with 13 bases identical to TRBD2. The V gene's germline CDR1 is MNHNY and CDR2 SVGAGI (reference sequence). This CDR3 comprises 16 residues. CDR3 residues: CATKLAGGRAYSEQFF. The CDR3 DNA reads TGTGCCACCAAACTAGCGGGGGGGCGGGCGTACAGTGAGCAGTTCTTC.

V usage is TRBV7-9 and J usage is TRBJ1-6; D is perhaps TRBD1 (6 bases). The V gene's germline CDR1 is SEHNR and CDR2 FQNEAQ (reference sequence). The CDR3 length is 15 residues. V lost 3 bases and J lost 7, with 13 bases in between. Here the CDR3 DNA reads TGTGCCAGCAGCTTTTCAGGGGCGCGGAATTCACCCCTCCACTTT. Encoded protein: CASSFSGARNSPLHF.

This clone was detected only once. V usage is TRBV28 and J usage is TRBJ1-4, with D possibly being TRBD1 (5 bases). In germline, CDR1 is MDHEN, CDR2 SYDVKM. V was cut by 4 bases and J by 0 bases, with 9 bases left in between. The CDR3 covers 15 residues. CDR3 sequence (DNA): TGTGCCAGCAGTTCGAAGACAGCAACTAATGAAAAACTGTTTTTT. This gives the protein CASSSKTATNEKLFF.

V gene TRBV7-3 combines with J gene TRBJ2-7; D remains ambiguous. V dropped 5 bases and J dropped 2 bases, with 13 bases sitting between them. The V gene's germline CDR1 is SGHTA and CDR2 FQGTGA. The CDR3 is 14 residues long. The chain's CDR3 is CASSPTPSPYEQYV. The DNA of the CDR3 is TGTGCCAGCAGCCCGACTCCATCCCCCTACGAGCAGTACGTC.

The chain links TRBV7-2 to TRBJ1-5, with 7 bases fitting TRBD1. CDR3 size: 15 residues. CDR1 SGHTA and CDR2 FQGNSA come from the germline V gene. V was pared by 5 bases and J by 2 bases, with 6 bases of the junction left unmatched. CDR3 bases: TGTGCCAGCAGCCCGGGACAGTCGGGCAATCAGCCCCAGCATTTT. Translation: CASSPGQSGNQPQHF.

This sequence joins TRBV19 and TRBJ2-1; D unresolved. This CDR3 comprises 14 residues. V was pared by 1 base and J by 0 bases, with 4 bases between. CDR1 is LNHDA, CDR2 SQIVND, per germline (reference sequence). Here the CDR3 reads CASSIVSSYNEQFF. The DNA for the CDR3 is TGTGCCAGTAGTATAGTCAGCTCCTACAATGAGCAGTTCTTC.

The gene calls are TRBV3-1 (or the pseudogene TRBV3-2) and TRBJ2-5; 8 bases fit TRBD1. CDR3 length: 16 amino acids. The trim removed 3 bases at V and 3 bases at J, leaving 9 bases unmatched. Germline CDR1 is LGHDT and CDR2 is YNNKEL (reference sequence). The CDR3 loop is CASSQEGRTGKETQYF. DNA for the CDR3: TGTGCCAGCAGCCAGGAGGGTCGGACAGGGAAAGAGACCCAGTACTTC.

The chain employs TRBV10-2 and TRBJ1-6, with D unresolved. The CDR3 extends over 13 amino acids. Germline assignment: CDR1 WSHSY and CDR2 SAAADI. V dropped 4 bases and J dropped 8 bases, with 9 bases sitting between them. The CDR3 sequence is CASSVSSYSPLHF. The CDR3 DNA reads as TGCGCCAGCAGTGTTTCGAGTTATTCACCCCTCCACTTT.

The V and J genes are TRBV6-6 and TRBJ1-4; tentative D call: TRBD1 (6 bases). Per germline, CDR1 MNHNY and CDR2 SVGAGI (reference sequence). The CDR3 runs 14 residues. V was cut by 6 bases and J by 8 bases, with 16 bases left in between. CDR3 sequence: CASSQGGVLEKLFF. CDR3 sequence (DNA): TGTGCCAGCAGCCAAGGGGGGGTCTTGGAAAAACTGTTTTTT.

The V call is TRBV6-1, the J call TRBJ2-3; D remains ambiguous. The CDR3 consists of 19 residues. Trimming removed 0 bases from V and 0 bases from J, with 19 bases in between. Germline V CDR1 and CDR2: MNHNS, SASEGT. CDR3 residues: CASSEATDYTLTSTDTQYF. The CDR3, as DNA: TGTGCCAGCAGTGAAGCAACGGATTACACCTTGACTAGCACAGATACGCAGTATTTT.

This chain connects TRBV9 to TRBJ1-2; 8 bases match TRBD1. The V segment lost 5 bases and the J segment 8 bases; nucleotides outside the gene matches: 14. Germline CDR1 SGDLS, CDR2 YYNGEE. CDR3 size: 15 residues. In DNA, the CDR3 is TGTGCCAGCAGAACAGAGAATAACAGGGGGTGGGGCTACACCTTC. Translating it yields CASRTENNRGWGYTF.

J is TRBJ2-1 and V is TRBV11-1; no reliable D call. This CDR3 has 12 residues. The V gene lost 5 bases and the J gene lost 7 bases, with 9 bases spanning the gap. In germline, CDR1 is SGHAT, CDR2 FQDESV (reference sequence). CDR3 loop: CASSLVRNEQFF. As DNA, the CDR3 is TGTGCCAGCAGCCTGGTTCGGAATGAGCAGTTCTTC.

For the CDR3, the DNA is TGTGCCAGCAGCTTAGACCAAAACTATGGCTACACCTTC. Translating it yields CASSLDQNYGYTF. The rearrangement links TRBV11-2 to TRBJ1-2; D is undetermined. V lost 0 bases to trimming and J lost 2 bases, with 4 bases between them. The CDR3 spans 13 residues. Germline V gene data show CDR1 as SGHAT and CDR2 as FQNNGV.

This clone was seen more than once but under ten times. V gene TRBV27 combines with J gene TRBJ2-3; tentative D call: TRBD2 (6 bases). Trimming took 2 bases from V and 1 from J, leaving 13 bases between them. This CDR3 is built from 16 residues. CDR1 is MNHEY and CDR2 is SMNVEV in the germline V gene (reference sequence). CDR3 region: CASSLLREAGTDTQYF. The DNA for the CDR3 is TGTGCCAGCAGTTTACTGAGGGAGGCCGGCACAGATACGCAGTATTTT.

The chain employs TRBV14 and TRBJ1-4; no reliable D call. V lost 1 base and J lost 5, with 8 bases in between. The germline V gene has CDR1 SGHDN and CDR2 FVKESK. This CDR3 region has 14 residues. CDR3 nucleotide sequence: TGTGCCAGCAGCCAAGCTAGGTACAATGAAAAACTGTTTTTT. Translation gives CASSQARYNEKLFF. Full variable domain (missing parts from reference TRBV14 and TRBJ1-4): EAGVTQFPSHSVIEKGQTVTLRCDPISGHDNLYWYRRVMGKEIKFLLHFVKESKQDESGMPNNRFLAERTGGTYSTLKVQPAELEDSGVYFCASSQARYNEKLFFGSGTQLSVL.

The gene calls are TRBV7-9 and TRBJ1-4; the D is unclear. The ends were cut back, 3 bases at V and 8 bases at J, with 7 bases in the middle. Germline CDR1 reads SEHNR; CDR2 reads FQNEAQ (reference sequence). The CDR3 sequence is 12 residues long. The CDR3: CASSLREEKLFF. The CDR3 nucleotides are TGTGCCAGCAGCTTGAGGGAGGAAAAACTGTTTTTT.

The chain couples TRBV7-2 to TRBJ1-5, with D possibly TRBD1 on 6 matching bases. The V and J ends lost 4 bases and 2 bases respectively, with 9 bases between them. Germline lookup yields CDR1 SGHTA and CDR2 FQGNSA. The CDR3 has 14 residues. The CDR3 nucleotides are TGTGCCAGCAGCTACTACAGGGGCAATCAGCCCCAGCATTTT. Translation gives CASSYYRGNQPQHF.